This T cell receptor (beta chain) was identified during a study of blood T cell repertoires in COVID-19. About the research overall: Donors in the United States, Italy and Spain gave samples during acute or convalescent COVID-19. Sources were T cells, B-cell-depleted T cells, or PBMCs; the material itself was cDNA or gDNA.

This clone has a single count. The ends were cut back, 3 bases at V and 6 bases at J, with 12 bases in the middle. CDR3 length equals 14 residues. Germline V gene sequence: CDR1 MRHNA, CDR2 SNTAGT. In the original processing: Cell counts per sample came from amplifying reference gene primers. Sequencing was performed with immunoSEQ multiplex PCR; in TCRdb, only in-frame clones are kept and a portion is missing. The V and J calls and clone size were taken over from that table, and D and trimming were inferred from the DNA. The sample has roughly 150,000 clones; around four fifths are singletons. The sequence was collected from a man in his 70s with acute or convalescent COVID-19. The chain joins TRBV6-4 to TRBJ2-1, with a weak D call TRBD1 (5 bases). The sequenced material came from peripheral blood. CDR3 bases: TGTGCCAGCAGTGATGTCGCAGGGCGCAATGAGCAGTTCTTC. Protein product: CASSDVAGRNEQFF.